The source of this T cell receptor beta chain is a study of T cells in Graves' hyperthyroidism and ophthalmopathy. RNA transcripts served as the template for amplifying TCR beta CDR3 regions. Researchers ran a first-round RT-PCR on the TCR CDR3 using the HTBI primer set. TCRdb analysed the multiplex PCR reads with MiXCR anew, one entry per CDR3 protein. The data show about 600,000 distinct CDR3 sequences, around 14% seen once. Study results and caveats: Onset of ophthalmopathy came a median approximately 6 months after the model predicted it.

This clonotype was found many times. Antigen unknown. This CDR3 is 12 amino acids long. With V trimmed by 5 bases and J by 7 bases, 4 bases remained unmatched. Per the germline V gene, CDR1 is DFQATT and CDR2 is SNEGSKA (reference sequence). The chain carries TRBV20-1 and TRBJ2-1; 8 nucleotides agree with TRBD1. Material for sequencing was blood. The sequence was collected from a woman younger than 30 with Graves' ophthalmopathy. CDR3 nucleotides: TGCAGTGCTTCCCGGACAGGGAATGAGCAGTTCTTC. This gives the protein CSASRTGNEQFF.